This is a list of T cell receptor beta chains from one sample in a study of blood T cell repertoires in COVID-19. Sequenced by immunoSEQ multiplex PCR; TCRdb stores in-frame clones only, minus some. The data show 130,000 to 150,000 clones, 85% to 90% seen once. The source material was PBMCs or T cells enriched from blood (not recorded which). The receptor set was obtained from a woman in her twenties or thirties with acute COVID-19. CDR3s include the opening cysteine and the closing phenylalanine or tryptophan. A D gene is named only where the DNA matches it firmly. Not every row has a clone size; where given, it reads once, few, many or a size class.

J gene	V gene	D gene	clone size	CDR3 protein	CDR3 DNA
TRBJ2-6	TRBV7-6	TRBD1	once	CASSQGADSGANVLTF	TGTGCCAGCAGCCAGGGGGCGGACTCTGGGGCCAACGTCCTGACTTTC
TRBJ2-1	TRBV5-4	TRBD2	few	CASSLAGGRTYNEQFF	TGTGCCAGCAGCTTGGCCGGCGGGAGGACCTACAATGAGCAGTTCTTC
TRBJ1-3	TRBV28	TRBD1	.	CASSFPGQGNSENTIYF	TGTGCCAGCAGTTTCCCCGGACAGGGTAATTCTGAAAACACCATATATTTT
TRBJ2-7	TRBV27	.	.	CASRPGRETYEQYF	TGTGCCAGCAGACCGGGCCGGGAGACTTACGAGCAGTACTTC
TRBJ1-6	TRBV21-1	.	.	CASSKSLQGVYNSPLHF	TGTGCCAGCAGCAAAAGTCTGCAGGGGGTTTATAATTCACCCCTCCACTTT
TRBJ2-5	TRBV18	.	.	CASSPRQQETQYF	TGTGCCAGCTCACCACGACAGCAAGAGACCCAGTACTTC
TRBJ1-5	TRBV27	.	.	CASSLTVNDQPQHF	TGTGCCAGCAGTCTGACAGTGAATGATCAGCCCCAGCATTTT
TRBJ2-3	TRBV18	TRBD1	.	CASSPWTGMTDTQYF	TGTGCCAGCTCACCATGGACAGGGATGACAGATACGCAGTATTTT
TRBJ2-1	TRBV10-3	TRBD1	.	CAISARGMGQDEQFF	TGTGCCATCAGCGCTAGGGGGATGGGACAGGATGAGCAGTTCTTC
TRBJ1-4	TRBV5-5	TRBD1	.	CASSWGRGLNEKLFF	TGTGCCAGCAGCTGGGGCAGGGGGCTAAATGAAAAACTGTTTTTT
TRBJ1-2	TRBV5-8	.	.	CASSLVAEPYGYTF	TGTGCCAGCAGCTTGGTGGCAGAACCCTATGGCTACACCTTC
TRBJ1-2	TRBV11-2	TRBD1	.	CASSRNMEGAYYGYTF	TGTGCCAGCAGCCGCAATATGGAGGGGGCGTACTATGGCTACACCTTC
TRBJ2-1	TRBV19	.	.	CASSNPRDNEQFF	TGTGCCAGTAGTAACCCCCGGGACAATGAGCAGTTCTTC
TRBJ2-7	TRBV2	.	.	CASRDSLTGRYF	TGTGCCAGCAGGGACAGCCTCACCGGACGGTACTTC
TRBJ2-7	TRBV6-5	TRBD1	.	CASRPGGSYEQYF	TGTGCCAGCAGACCAGGGGGTTCCTACGAGCAGTACTTC